The rows below give T cell receptor beta chains drawn from one sample of a study of human T cells and chemical hapten exposure. One entry per CDR3 protein, called by TCRdb with MiXCR from the RACE reads. The table has fewer than 140,000 distinct CDR3 sequences, around 12% seen once. Specimen: whole blood, collected in connection with sensitization to the hapten diphenylcyclopropenone (DPC). The origin of the receptors is a woman aged 45 to 65 with alopecia areata. Some clones in this sample may be carry-over from other donors' samples. Each CDR3 is given with its conserved first and last residue. Clone size is not always given. Where it is, it says once, few, many or a class for expanded clones.

CDR3 protein | clone size | J gene | V gene
CASSLVQGAFGYTF | many | TRBJ1-2 | TRBV5-1
CASSEGVDTQYF | NA | TRBJ2-3 | TRBV2
CASRPTSGVRWQFF | NA | TRBJ2-1 | TRBV6-2/TRBV6-3
CASSFNRGRNEKLFF | few | TRBJ1-4 | TRBV7-2
CSVEDKSLGTGGYTF | many | TRBJ1-2 | TRBV29-1
CASSSGTLVEAFF | NA | TRBJ1-1 | TRBV28
CASSLVRLADYNEQFF | few | TRBJ2-1 | TRBV7-2
CASSRDFSGNTIYF | few | TRBJ1-3 | TRBV16
CASRRGQGETQYF | NA | TRBJ2-5 | TRBV27
CASRVPGANVLTF | many | TRBJ2-6 | TRBV6-5
CASRSLAQGANTEAFF | few | TRBJ1-1 | TRBV5-1
CASRRGGLPQFF | many | TRBJ2-1 | TRBV12-3/TRBV12-4
CASSQQGAGVGEQFF | many | TRBJ2-1 | TRBV6-2/TRBV6-3
CASSAQYEQYF | NA | TRBJ2-7 | TRBV5-4
CASSPTTSSYNEQFF | NA | TRBJ2-1 | TRBV5-1
CASSKTGGNGELFF | NA | TRBJ2-2 | TRBV27
CASSRISNYGYTF | NA | TRBJ1-2 | TRBV28
CAISEWDGLAGVDNEQFF | NA | TRBJ2-1 | TRBV10-3
CASSPPGAGSNQPQHF | many | TRBJ1-5 | TRBV18
CASRGPQEKLFF | NA | TRBJ1-4 | TRBV6-6
CASSEVYEQYF | NA | TRBJ2-7 | TRBV28
CASSPDSKETQYF | many | TRBJ2-5 | TRBV18
CSATPGGGAQEQFF | NA | TRBJ2-1 | TRBV20-1
CASSPSGTPVREYF | many | TRBJ2-3 | TRBV18
CASSATGTGVKNIQYF | few | TRBJ2-4 | TRBV6-4
CASSFWGGVADTQYF | NA | TRBJ2-3 | TRBV12-3/TRBV12-4
CASGSRAADTQYF | many | TRBJ2-3 | TRBV7-6